Each of the 29 T cell receptor beta chains below was sequenced from the same sample in a study of beta chain features in type 1 diabetes. The whole isolated RNA underwent reverse transcription, so sequencing captured expressed TCRB transcripts. Assay used: immunoSEQ multiplex PCR; TCRdb lists only in-frame clones, some missing. Found here are under 250,000 clones, about 14% of them singletons; the top ten hold more than 0.02%. The sample taken for sequencing was naive CD4+ T cells from blood. The receptors stem from a woman aged 40 to 50 in good health.

This clone was seen more than once but under ten times. The chain's CDR3 is CASSSRWGQTSTNEKLFF. DNA for the CDR3: TGTGCCAGCAGCTCCAGGTGGGGCCAGACCTCAACTAATGAAAAACTGTTTTTT. The chain has TRBV9 and TRBJ1-4; possible D gene TRBD1, 5 bases. The V end lost 4 bases, the J end lost 0 bases, and 19 bases lay between the germline ends. The germline gives CDR1 SGDLS, CDR2 YYNGEE. The CDR3 consists of 18 residues.

The rearrangement uses TRBV18 and TRBJ2-4; no clear D. Per the germline V gene, CDR1 is KGHSH and CDR2 is LQKENI. This CDR3 spans 14 amino acids. V gave up 0 bases and J gave up 10 bases, with 13 bases separating them. CDR3 sequence (DNA): TGTGCCAGCTCACCACCGGATTCGAGGAAAATTCAGTACTTC. This codes for CASSPPDSRKIQYF. Full variable domain (remainder filled in from reference TRBV18 and TRBJ2-4): NAGVMQNPRHLVRRRGQEARLRCSPMKGHSHVYWYRQLPEEGLKFMVYLQKENIIDESGMPKERFSAEFPKEGPSILRIQQVVRGDSAAYFCASSPPDSRKIQYFGAGTRLSVL.

The chain recombines TRBV7-7 with TRBJ2-5; 12 nucleotides align to TRBD1. The V gene's germline CDR1 is SSHAT and CDR2 FNYEAQ (reference sequence). The CDR3 is made up of 15 amino acids. The ends lost 4 bases at V and 13 bases at J; junction bases unmatched: 13. The CDR3 nucleotides read TGTGCCAGCAGCTCGCAGGGACAGGGGGCTCCAATCCGGTACTTC. This gives the protein CASSSQGQGAPIRYF.

The rearrangement uses TRBV19 and TRBJ2-6; no clear D. The CDR3 has 19 residues. Trimming removed 3 bases from V and 0 bases from J, with 18 bases in between. Germline CDR1 and CDR2: LNHDA and SQIVND (reference sequence). CDR3 residues: CASSISLTPVSSGANVLTF. The CDR3 nucleotides are TGTGCCAGTAGTATTAGCCTCACACCCGTGAGCTCTGGGGCCAACGTCCTGACTTTC. The variable domain in full, with the rest retrieved from reference TRBV19 and TRBJ2-6, is DGGITQSPKYLFRKEGQNVTLSCEQNLNHDAMYWYRQDPGQGLRLIYYSQIVNDFQKGDIAEGYSVSREKKESFPLTVTSAQKNPTAFYLCASSISLTPVSSGANVLTFGAGSRLTVL.

The chain recombines TRBV14 with TRBJ1-1, with 8 bases that match TRBD1. CDR1 is SGHDN, CDR2 FVKESK, per germline. The CDR3 covers 15 residues. V trimming: 2 bases; J trimming: 1 base; junction bases outside the gene matches: 3. The CDR3 loop is CASSQYRGENTEAFF. CDR3 in DNA: TGTGCCAGCAGCCAATACAGGGGGGAGAACACTGAAGCTTTCTTT. Using reference TRBV14 and TRBJ1-1 for the parts outside the CDR3, the full variable domain is EAGVTQFPSHSVIEKGQTVTLRCDPISGHDNLYWYRRVMGKEIKFLLHFVKESKQDESGMPNNRFLAERTGGTYSTLKVQPAELEDSGVYFCASSQYRGENTEAFFGQGTRLTVV.

The chain joins TRBV5-1 to TRBJ2-7, with 11 positions matching TRBD2. Germline CDR1 is SGHRS and CDR2 is YFSETQ. The length of the CDR3 is 14 residues. The J segment lost 4 bases and the V segment lost 0 bases, leaving 0 bases of the junction unmatched. The CDR3 protein is CASSLASGGYEQYF. The CDR3 DNA reads as TGCGCCAGCAGCTTGGCTAGCGGGGGGTACGAGCAGTACTTC.

This clone was found a few times. The rearrangement uses TRBV9 and TRBJ2-7, with D unclear. The germline V gene encodes CDR1 SGDLS and CDR2 YYNGEE. Trimming stripped 0 bases from V and 7 bases from J, with 5 bases between. CDR3 length: 11 residues. CDR3 in DNA: TGTGCCAGCAGCGTAGGGAGTGAGCAGTACTTC. Its translation is CASSVGSEQYF.

The genes are TRBV19 and TRBJ1-2; 7 bases are shared with TRBD1. Germline lookup yields CDR1 LNHDA and CDR2 SQIVND (reference sequence). With 5 bases clipped from V and 5 bases from J, the junction kept 5 bases outside the gene matches. This CDR3 has 13 residues. The CDR3 nucleotides are TGTGCCAGTAGTCGAACAGGGGTTTATGGCTACACCTTC. This sequence encodes CASSRTGVYGYTF.

V gene TRBV6-5 combines with J gene TRBJ2-7; a possible D gene is TRBD1 (6 bases). This CDR3 spans 11 amino acids. CDR1 MNHEY and CDR2 SVGAGI come from the germline V gene. The CDR3 reads CAGGRGYEQYF. The CDR3 DNA sequence: TGTGCTGGTGGCAGGGGCTACGAGCAGTACTTC.

The chain links TRBV29-1 to TRBJ2-3; D gene uncertain. This CDR3 is built from 14 residues. Germline-derived CDR1 and CDR2 are SQVTM and ANQGSEA. V lost 0 bases and J 0 bases, leaving 7 bases between the germline ends. The CDR3 DNA reads as TGCAGCGTTGAAGATGCCAGAAGCACAGATACGCAGTATTTT. Translated: CSVEDARSTDTQYF.

This rearrangement joins TRBV6-6 to TRBJ1-1; TRBD1 aligns across 8 bases. From germline, CDR1 is MNHNY and CDR2 SVGAGI (reference sequence). The length of the CDR3 is 13 residues. V trimming: 5 bases; J trimming: 4 bases; junction bases outside the gene matches: 3. CDR3 nucleotide sequence: TGTGCCAGCAGTGCTACAGGGGGCACTGAAGCTTTCTTT. Translated: CASSATGGTEAFF.

This clone occurred a few times. The chain recombines TRBV4-2 with TRBJ1-2; perhaps TRBD1 as D (6 bases). This CDR3 region has 17 residues. Per the germline V gene, CDR1 is LGHNA and CDR2 is YNFKEQ. V was clipped by 0 bases and J by 0 bases, with 14 bases between them. CDR3 sequence: CASSQDGGQSANYGYTF. CDR3 nucleotide sequence: TGTGCCAGCAGCCAAGATGGAGGACAGTCCGCTAACTATGGCTACACCTTC.

The rearrangement links TRBV19 to TRBJ1-2, with 8 bases lining up with TRBD1. The V segment lost 5 bases and the J segment 8 bases; nucleotides outside the gene matches: 7. The CDR3 is made up of 13 amino acids. The germline V gene has CDR1 LNHDA and CDR2 SQIVND (reference sequence). The CDR3, as DNA: TGTGCCAGTAGTCCGACAGGGGCAAGGGGCTACACCTTC. It is translated as CASSPTGARGYTF.

This clone was detected only a few times. In nucleotides, the CDR3 is TGTGCCAGTATATCGACAGGGGGATCCACTGAAGCTTTCTTT. Translated, it gives CASISTGGSTEAFF. This chain connects TRBV2 to TRBJ1-1, with 9 nucleotides matching TRBD1. V was pared by 9 bases and J by 4 bases, with 9 bases of the junction left unmatched. CDR3 size: 14 residues. The germline CDR1 and CDR2 sequences are SNHLY and FYNNEI.

The chain recombines TRBV6-5 with TRBJ2-7; no reliable D call. CDR1 and CDR2 from the germline V gene are MNHEY and SVGAGI. Trimming stripped 7 bases from V and 0 bases from J, with 16 bases between. The CDR3 has 15 amino acids. The CDR3 DNA sequence: TGTGCCAGCAAAGAAGGAGTCCCTAACTCCTACGAGCAGTACTTC. It yields the protein CASKEGVPNSYEQYF.

This rearrangement joins TRBV4-3 to TRBJ2-7; a possible D gene is TRBD1 (5 bases). The CDR3 has 17 residues. Deletions cut 4 bases from V and 0 bases from J, with 19 bases between. Germline V gene data show CDR1 as LGHNA and CDR2 as YSLEER. The CDR3 spells CASSLHSGRDGSYEQYF. The CDR3 region has the DNA TGCGCCAGCAGCCTACACTCGGGCAGGGATGGCTCCTACGAGCAGTACTTC.

This chain uses TRBV6-5 with TRBJ1-5, with D hard to call. Germline CDR1 is MNHEY and CDR2 is SVGAGI. V gave up 2 bases and J gave up 5 bases, with 13 bases separating them. The CDR3 length is 15 residues. CDR3 amino acids: CASSYGGGGDQPQHF. The CDR3 DNA is TGTGCCAGCAGTTACGGTGGTGGAGGCGATCAGCCCCAGCATTTT.

The V gene is TRBV10-1, the J gene TRBJ2-5; 7 bases fit TRBD1. The CDR3 totals 14 residues. Unmatched junction bases numbered 3, after V lost 4 bases and J lost 1 base. Germline lookup yields CDR1 WNHNN and CDR2 SYGVQD (reference sequence). DNA for the CDR3: TGCGCCAGCAGTGCGGGACAGATCCAAGAGACCCAGTACTTC. It yields the protein CASSAGQIQETQYF.

The chain links TRBV4-2 to TRBJ2-7; D possibly corresponds to TRBD1 (6 bases). The CDR3 spans 16 residues. Germline V CDR1 and CDR2: LGHNA, YNFKEQ. Trimming left V 5 bases short and J 0 bases short, with 17 bases between. The CDR3 DNA reads TGTGCCAGCAGCTTAGGGGCAGGGGCCGGCTCCTACGAGCAGTACTTC. It is translated as CASSLGAGAGSYEQYF.

J is TRBJ1-3 and V is TRBV5-6; D perhaps matches TRBD1 (6 bases). The germline CDR1 and CDR2 sequences are SGHDT and YYEEEE. Trimming removed 4 bases at V and 4 bases at J, with 12 bases between. There are 14 residues in the CDR3. Written as DNA, the CDR3 is TGTGCCAGCAGCCAGGGGACCTCAGGAAACACCATATATTTT. Encoded protein: CASSQGTSGNTIYF.

This rearrangement joins TRBV9 to TRBJ2-5; a weak D match, TRBD1 (6 bases). V lost 0 bases and J 7 bases, leaving 13 bases between the germline ends. From germline, CDR1 is SGDLS and CDR2 YYNGEE. The CDR3 loop spans 14 amino acids. The DNA for the CDR3 is TGTGCCAGCAGCGTAGCCGGGACACCCGGGACCCAGTACTTC. Amino acid sequence: CASSVAGTPGTQYF.

As DNA, the CDR3 is TGTGCCAGCAGTGGTGGGCTAGCGGTGGTCGAGACCCAGTACTTC. Translation gives CASSGGLAVVETQYF. This chain links TRBV2 with TRBJ2-5; 7 nucleotides agree with TRBD2. Losses at the gene ends were 4 bases for V and 5 bases for J; bases not matched to a gene: 10. The CDR3 totals 15 residues. CDR1 SNHLY and CDR2 FYNNEI come from the germline V gene.

This clone came up a few times. The chain recombines TRBV9 with TRBJ2-3, with D hard to call. This CDR3 is built from 15 residues. CDR1 SGDLS and CDR2 YYNGEE come from the germline V gene. Trimming cost V 0 bases and J 1 base, with 9 bases left between them. CDR3 in DNA: TGTGCCAGCAGCGTAGGTAGAGGCGGCACAGATACGCAGTATTTT. Amino acid sequence: CASSVGRGGTDTQYF.

The V gene is TRBV7-8, the J gene TRBJ2-2, with 14 bases matching TRBD2. This CDR3 contains 18 residues. The germline CDR1 and CDR2 sequences are SGHVS and FQNEAQ. J was trimmed by 4 bases and V by 5 bases; bases with no gene match: 9. CDR3 sequence reads: CASSPKYGLAGGTGELFF. DNA of the CDR3: TGTGCCAGCAGCCCGAAGTATGGACTAGCGGGGGGCACCGGGGAGCTGTTTTTT.

The chain combines TRBV5-8 with TRBJ2-1; tentatively, D is TRBD2 (5 bases). Germline CDR1 SGHTS, CDR2 YDEGEE. The CDR3 is made up of 13 amino acids. V dropped 3 bases and J dropped 7 bases, with 11 bases sitting between them. CDR3 residues: CASSSLTRNEQFF. CDR3 nucleotides: TGTGCCAGCAGCTCCCTTACTAGGAATGAGCAGTTCTTC. The full variable domain, its missing parts supplied by reference TRBV5-8 and TRBJ2-1, is EAGVTQSPTHLIKTRGQQATLRCSPISGHTSVYWYQQALGLGLQFLLWYDEGEERNRGNFPPRFSGRQFPNYSSELNVNALELEDSALYLCASSSLTRNEQFFGPGTRLTVL.

This clone was seen more than once but under ten times. This chain joins TRBV15 and TRBJ1-1; tentatively, D is TRBD1 (5 bases). There are 14 residues in the CDR3. The V end was cut by 3 bases, the J end by 1 base, with 9 bases between. CDR1 is LNHNV and CDR2 is YYDKDF in the germline V gene (reference sequence). In DNA, the CDR3 is TGTGCCACCAGCAGCACAGGAGAGAACACTGAAGCTTTCTTT. Translation: CATSSTGENTEAFF.

This clone appeared a few times. The chain uses TRBV10-1 and TRBJ2-2; TRBD1 agrees at 7 bases. V was pared by 3 bases and J by 7 bases, with 5 bases of the junction left unmatched. This CDR3 is 14 amino acids long. Looked up from germline, CDR1 is WNHNN and CDR2 is SYGVQD (reference sequence). The CDR3 region has the DNA TGCGCCAGCAGTGATCTCGGGACAGTCGGGGAGCTGTTTTTT. Translated: CASSDLGTVGELFF.

DNA for the CDR3: TGTGCCAGTAGTCTGAGAAGCGAGCAGTACTTC. Its translation is CASSLRSEQYF. The V gene is TRBV19, the J gene TRBJ2-7; unclear D gene. V lost 5 bases and J lost 6, with 8 bases in between. Germline V gives CDR1 LNHDA, CDR2 SQIVND (reference sequence). This CDR3 is 11 amino acids long. The full variable domain, with the rest looked up from reference TRBV19 and TRBJ2-7, is DGGITQSPKYLFRKEGQNVTLSCEQNLNHDAMYWYRQDPGQGLRLIYYSQIVNDFQKGDIAEGYSVSREKKESFPLTVTSAQKNPTAFYLCASSLRSEQYFGPGTRLTVT.

The sample holds a few counts of this clone. V is TRBV5-4 and J is TRBJ1-1; the D is unclear. Trimming removed 3 bases from V and 4 bases from J, with 13 bases in between. Per germline, CDR1 SGHNT and CDR2 YYREEE (reference sequence). This CDR3 region has 14 residues. The CDR3 loop reads CASSSPVSSTEAFF. The CDR3 DNA sequence: TGTGCCAGCAGCTCTCCGGTTTCTAGCACTGAAGCTTTCTTT. Variable domain in full (rest from reference TRBV5-4 and TRBJ1-1): ETGVTQSPTHLIKTRGQQVTLRCSSQSGHNTVSWYQQALGQGPQFIFQYYREEENGRGNFPPRFSGLQFPNYSSELNVNALELDDSALYLCASSSPVSSTEAFFGQGTRLTVV.